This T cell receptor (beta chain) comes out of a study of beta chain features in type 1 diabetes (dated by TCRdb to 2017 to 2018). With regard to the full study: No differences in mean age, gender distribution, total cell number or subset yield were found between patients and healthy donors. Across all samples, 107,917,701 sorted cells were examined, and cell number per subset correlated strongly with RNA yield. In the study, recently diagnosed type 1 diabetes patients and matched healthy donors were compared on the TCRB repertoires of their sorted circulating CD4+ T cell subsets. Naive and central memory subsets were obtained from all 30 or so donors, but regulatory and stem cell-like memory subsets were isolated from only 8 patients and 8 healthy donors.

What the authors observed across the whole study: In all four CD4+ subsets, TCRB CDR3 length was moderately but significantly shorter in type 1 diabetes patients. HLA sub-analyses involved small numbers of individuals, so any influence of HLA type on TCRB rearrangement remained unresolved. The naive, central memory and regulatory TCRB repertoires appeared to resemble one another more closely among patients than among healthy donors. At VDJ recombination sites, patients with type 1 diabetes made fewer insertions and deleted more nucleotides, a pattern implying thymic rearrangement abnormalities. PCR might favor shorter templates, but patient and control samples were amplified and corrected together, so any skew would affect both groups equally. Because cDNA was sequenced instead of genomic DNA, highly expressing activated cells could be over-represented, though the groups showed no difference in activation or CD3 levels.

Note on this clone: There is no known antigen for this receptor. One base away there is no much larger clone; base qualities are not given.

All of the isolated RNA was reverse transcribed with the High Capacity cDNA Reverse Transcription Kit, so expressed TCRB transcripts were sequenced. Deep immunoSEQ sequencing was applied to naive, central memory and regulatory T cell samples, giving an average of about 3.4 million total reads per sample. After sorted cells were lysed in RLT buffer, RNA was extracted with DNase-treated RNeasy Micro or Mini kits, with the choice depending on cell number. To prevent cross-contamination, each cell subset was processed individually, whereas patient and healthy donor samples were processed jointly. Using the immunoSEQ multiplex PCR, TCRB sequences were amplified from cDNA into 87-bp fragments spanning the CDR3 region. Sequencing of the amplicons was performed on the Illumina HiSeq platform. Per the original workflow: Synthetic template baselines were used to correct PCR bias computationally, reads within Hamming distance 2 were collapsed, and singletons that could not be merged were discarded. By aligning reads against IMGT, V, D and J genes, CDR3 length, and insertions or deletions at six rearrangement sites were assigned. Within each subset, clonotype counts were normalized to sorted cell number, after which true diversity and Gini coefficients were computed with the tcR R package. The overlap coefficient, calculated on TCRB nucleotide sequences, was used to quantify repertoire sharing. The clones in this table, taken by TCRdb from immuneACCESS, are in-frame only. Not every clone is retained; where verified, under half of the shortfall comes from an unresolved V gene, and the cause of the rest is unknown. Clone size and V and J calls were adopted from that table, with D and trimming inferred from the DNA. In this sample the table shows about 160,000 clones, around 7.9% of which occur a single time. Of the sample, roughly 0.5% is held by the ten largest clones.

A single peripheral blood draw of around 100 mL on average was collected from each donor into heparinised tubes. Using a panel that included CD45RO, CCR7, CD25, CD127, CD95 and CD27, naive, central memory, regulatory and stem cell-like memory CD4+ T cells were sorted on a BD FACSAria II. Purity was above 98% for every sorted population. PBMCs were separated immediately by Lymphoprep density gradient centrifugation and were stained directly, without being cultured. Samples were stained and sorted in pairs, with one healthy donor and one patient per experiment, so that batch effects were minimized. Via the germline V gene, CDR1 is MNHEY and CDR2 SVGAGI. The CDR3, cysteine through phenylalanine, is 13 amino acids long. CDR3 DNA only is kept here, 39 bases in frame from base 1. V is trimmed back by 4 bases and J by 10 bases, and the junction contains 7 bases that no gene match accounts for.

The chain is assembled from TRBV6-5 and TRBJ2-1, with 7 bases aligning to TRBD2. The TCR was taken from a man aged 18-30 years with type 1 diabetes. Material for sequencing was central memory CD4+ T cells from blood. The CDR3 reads CASSSSAGREQFF. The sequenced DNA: TGTGCCAGCAGTTCATCAGCGGGGAGGGAGCAGTTCTTC.